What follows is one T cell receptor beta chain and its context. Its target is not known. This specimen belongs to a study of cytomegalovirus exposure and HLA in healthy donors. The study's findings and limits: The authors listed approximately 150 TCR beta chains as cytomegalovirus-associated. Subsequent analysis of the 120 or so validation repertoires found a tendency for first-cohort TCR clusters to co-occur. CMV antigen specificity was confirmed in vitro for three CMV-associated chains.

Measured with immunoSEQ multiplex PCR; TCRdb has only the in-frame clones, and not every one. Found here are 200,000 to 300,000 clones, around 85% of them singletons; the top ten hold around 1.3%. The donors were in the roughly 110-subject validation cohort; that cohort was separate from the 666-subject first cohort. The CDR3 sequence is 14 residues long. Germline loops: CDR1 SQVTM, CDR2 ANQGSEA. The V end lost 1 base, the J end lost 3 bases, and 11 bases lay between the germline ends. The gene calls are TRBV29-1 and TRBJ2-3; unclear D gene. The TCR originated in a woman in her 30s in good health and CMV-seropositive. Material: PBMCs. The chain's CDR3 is CSVEGQVVTDTQYF. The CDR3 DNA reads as TGCAGCGTTGAAGGACAAGTCGTGACAGATACGCAGTATTTT.